The entry that follows covers one T cell receptor (beta chain) sequence. These data belong to a study of control samples from healthy donors and cancer patients. The J segment lost 2 bases and the V segment lost 4 bases, leaving 4 bases of the junction unmatched. CDR1 is KGHDR and CDR2 is SFDVKD in the germline V gene. The CDR3 is 14 residues long. Here immunoSEQ multiplex PCR was the method, and the copy in TCRdb shows in-frame clones only, minus some. This sample carries about 120,000 clones, approximately 90% of them seen once, and the ten largest clones take roughly 12%. Sequenced material: blood. The origin of this receptor is a man under 40 in good health. The chain combines TRBV24-1 with TRBJ2-7; 7 nucleotides align to TRBD1. The CDR3 DNA is TGTGCCACCAGTGAAACAGGGGCGACCTACGAGCAGTACTTC. Its protein is CATSETGATYEQYF.